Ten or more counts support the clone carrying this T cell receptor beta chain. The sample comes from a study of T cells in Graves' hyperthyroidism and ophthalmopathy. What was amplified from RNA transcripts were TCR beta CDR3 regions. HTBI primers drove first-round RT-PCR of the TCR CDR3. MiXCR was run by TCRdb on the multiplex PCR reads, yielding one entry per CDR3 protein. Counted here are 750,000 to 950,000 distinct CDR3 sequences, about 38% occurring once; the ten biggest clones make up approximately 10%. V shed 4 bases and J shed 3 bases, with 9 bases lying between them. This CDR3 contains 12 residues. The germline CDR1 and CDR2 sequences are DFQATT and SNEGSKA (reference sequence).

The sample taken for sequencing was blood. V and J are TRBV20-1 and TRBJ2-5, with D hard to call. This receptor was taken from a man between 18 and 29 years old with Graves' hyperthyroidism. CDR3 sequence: CSANRAEETQYF. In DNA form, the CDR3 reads TGCAGTGCTAATCGGGCAGAAGAGACCCAGTACTTC.